Each of the 24 T cell receptor beta chains below was sequenced from the same sample in a study of early T cells in non-severe SARS-CoV-2 infection. TCRdb used MiXCR to reprocess the 5' RACE reads, holding one entry per CDR3 protein. Here the sample spans about 66,000 distinct CDR3 sequences, 20% being singletons. The source was whole blood, collected at baseline. These TCRs come from an adult who was a healthcare worker with PCR-confirmed SARS-CoV-2 infection or an uninfected control (not recorded which).

The V and J genes are TRBV3-1 and TRBJ2-1, with D perhaps assigned TRBD1 or TRBD2 (5 bases each). Germline V gene data show CDR1 as LGHDT and CDR2 as YNNKEL (reference sequence). This CDR3 spans 15 amino acids. Trimming pared 5 bases from V and 5 bases from J, leaving 16 bases between. CDR3 sequence reads: CASSFTGTINNEQFF. The CDR3 DNA follows: TGTGCCAGCAGCTTTACCGGGACGATCAACAATGAGCAGTTCTTC.

This clonotype was observed at least ten times. The V gene is TRBV5-1, the J gene TRBJ1-3, with a possible D match to TRBD1 (5 bases). The CDR3 consists of 16 residues. The V and J ends lost 4 bases and 0 bases respectively, with 14 bases between them. Per germline, CDR1 SGHRS and CDR2 YFSETQ. The CDR3 sequence: CASSAAGTGSGNTIYF. The CDR3 DNA reads as TGCGCCAGCAGCGCGGCGGGGACGGGCTCTGGAAACACCATATATTTT.

This clonotype was observed at least ten times. The chain combines TRBV7-9 with TRBJ1-2; 7 bases match TRBD1. Germline CDR1 and CDR2: SEHNR and FQNEAQ (reference sequence). The length of the CDR3 is 14 residues. V was clipped by 4 bases and J by 4 bases; unmatched bases: 6. Here the CDR3 reads CASSSDRDSYGYTF. CDR3 in DNA: TGTGCCAGCAGCTCGGACCGGGACAGCTATGGCTACACCTTC.

The V call is TRBV13, the J call TRBJ2-2; a weak D match, TRBD2 (5 bases). Germline CDR1 reads PRHDT; CDR2 reads FYEKMQ (reference sequence). The CDR3 is 15 residues long. V was cut by 6 bases and J by 6 bases, with 17 bases left in between. This chain's CDR3 is CASRKGRVPPGELFF. DNA for the CDR3: TGTGCCAGCAGAAAAGGGCGGGTCCCCCCCGGGGAGCTGTTTTTT.

The V gene is TRBV10-3, the J gene TRBJ2-5; TRBD1 is a possible D gene (6 bases). This CDR3 spans 15 amino acids. Germline V gene sequence: CDR1 ENHRY, CDR2 SYGVKD. The V and J ends lost 2 bases and 1 base respectively, with 11 bases between them. The CDR3 reads CAISELGTPQETQYF. CDR3 DNA: TGTGCCATCAGTGAGCTCGGGACACCCCAAGAGACCCAGTACTTC.

This clonotype was picked up a small number of times. This chain uses TRBV10-1 with TRBJ2-2; D gene ambiguous. The CDR3 spans 14 residues. Germline-derived CDR1 and CDR2 are WNHNN and SYGVQD (reference sequence). Trimming pared 4 bases from V and 4 bases from J, leaving 10 bases between. CDR3 protein: CASSGQRATGELFF. For the CDR3, the DNA is TGCGCCAGCAGTGGTCAAAGAGCCACCGGGGAGCTGTTTTTT.

The chain employs TRBV9 and TRBJ1-5, with TRBD1 as a possible D gene (6 bases). The V and J ends lost 0 bases and 4 bases respectively, with 8 bases between them. The CDR3 totals 14 residues. Germline values: CDR1 SGDLS, CDR2 YYNGEE. The chain's CDR3 is CASSVAGANQPQHF. Here the CDR3 DNA reads TGTGCCAGCAGCGTAGCAGGGGCTAATCAGCCCCAGCATTTT.

This clonotype has just a few counts. V is TRBV20-1 and J is TRBJ2-1; D call uncertain. The CDR3 contains 14 residues. Germline CDR1 DFQATT, CDR2 SNEGSKA (reference sequence). Trimming cost V 0 bases and J 0 bases, with 6 bases left between them. The chain's CDR3 is CSARDPSSYNEQFF. CDR3 DNA: TGCAGTGCTAGAGACCCATCCTCCTACAATGAGCAGTTCTTC.

This clonotype occurred a few times. The chain links TRBV7-8 to TRBJ2-2, with 10 nucleotides matching TRBD1. The CDR3 is 17 residues long. With V trimmed by 5 bases and J by 2 bases, 8 bases remained unmatched. Germline loops: CDR1 SGHVS, CDR2 FQNEAQ. CDR3 sequence reads: CASSVHRDRGNTGELFF. The DNA of the CDR3 is TGTGCCAGCAGCGTGCACCGGGACAGGGGAAACACCGGGGAGCTGTTTTTT.

This clonotype came up many times. This chain links TRBV29-1 with TRBJ2-1, with D maybe TRBD1 (6 bases). The ends were cut back, 7 bases at V and 5 bases at J, with 15 bases in the middle. The CDR3 covers 13 residues. Germline V gene lookup returns CDR1 SQVTM and CDR2 ANQGSEA. The CDR3 DNA reads TGCAGCGCCCAGGACGACAGGAACAATGAGCAGTTCTTC. Translated: CSAQDDRNNEQFF.

This clonotype was seen a few times. This chain uses TRBV7-9 with TRBJ1-1; a weak D match, TRBD1 (6 bases). Germline V gene lookup returns CDR1 SEHNR and CDR2 FQNEAQ (reference sequence). V lost 5 bases, J lost 4 bases, and 17 bases lay in between. This CDR3 spans 15 amino acids. CDR3 in amino acids: CASSTHRELTTEAFF. The CDR3 coding sequence is TGTGCCAGCAGCACCCACAGGGAGTTGACCACTGAAGCTTTCTTT.

This clonotype was detected only a few times. The chain has TRBV7-7 and TRBJ2-3; TRBD1 or TRBD2 may be the D gene (5 bases each). This CDR3 has 13 amino acids. Looked up from germline, CDR1 is SSHAT and CDR2 is FNYEAQ (reference sequence). Deletions cut 4 bases from V and 0 bases from J, with 5 bases between. This CDR3 is CASSWDSTDTQYF. The CDR3 DNA follows: TGTGCCAGCAGCTGGGACAGCACAGATACGCAGTATTTT.

The chain links TRBV30 to TRBJ1-2, with 9 bases that match TRBD1. CDR1 is GTSNPN, CDR2 SVGIG, per germline (reference sequence). This CDR3 has 16 amino acids. With 5 bases clipped from V and 6 bases from J, the junction kept 16 bases outside the gene matches. The CDR3 nucleotides read TGTGCCTGGTACGGGACAGGGACCCCCGGGGCGCATGGCTACACCTTC. Residues: CAWYGTGTPGAHGYTF.

This chain connects TRBV6-2 or TRBV6-3 to TRBJ2-5; possibly TRBD1 or TRBD2 for D (6 bases each). Per the germline V gene, CDR1 is MNHEY and CDR2 is SVGEGT. Trimming stripped 6 bases from V and 2 bases from J, with 10 bases between. The CDR3 contains 13 residues. CDR3 in DNA: TGTGCCAGCAGCCGGGGGCGTCAAGAGACCCAGTACTTC. Translation gives CASSRGRQETQYF.

The V call is TRBV9, the J call TRBJ1-2; D possibly corresponds to TRBD1 (6 bases). CDR1 and CDR2 from the germline V gene are SGDLS and YYNGEE. V was cut by 4 bases and J by 6 bases, with 19 bases left in between. This CDR3 has 15 residues. The CDR3 here is CASSPTPQGSNGYTF. CDR3 in DNA: TGTGCCAGCAGCCCAACACCCCAGGGGTCAAATGGCTACACCTTC.

In DNA form, the CDR3 reads TGCAGTGCTAACTCGATGGGGAACGAGCAGTACTTC. Amino acid sequence: CSANSMGNEQYF. The rearrangement uses TRBV20-1 and TRBJ2-7, with D hard to call. CDR3 length: 12 amino acids. Germline V gene lookup returns CDR1 DFQATT and CDR2 SNEGSKA (reference sequence). The germline V and J ends were trimmed by 4 bases and 5 bases, with 12 bases remaining between them.

The V and J genes are TRBV11-2 and TRBJ1-5; no clear D gene. This CDR3 spans 12 amino acids. The V and J ends lost 4 bases and 7 bases respectively, with 8 bases between them. Germline V gene lookup returns CDR1 SGHAT and CDR2 FQNNGV. The CDR3 sequence is CASSSLGQPQHF. CDR3 coding DNA: TGTGCCAGCAGCTCCCTCGGCCAGCCCCAGCATTTT.

This clonotype was counted only a few times. This chain joins TRBV18 and TRBJ1-5; the D gene is possibly TRBD1 (5 bases). CDR3 size: 14 residues. V was clipped by 3 bases and J by 6 bases, with 12 bases between them. The germline V gene has CDR1 KGHSH and CDR2 LQKENI. The CDR3 here is CASSPGQGGQPQHF. As DNA, the CDR3 is TGTGCCAGCTCACCCGGCCAGGGTGGTCAGCCCCAGCATTTT.

V usage is TRBV2 and J usage is TRBJ1-6; 8 bases are a match to TRBD1. The CDR3 loop spans 15 amino acids. The germline gives CDR1 SNHLY, CDR2 FYNNEI. Unmatched junction bases numbered 6, after V lost 3 bases and J lost 8 bases. The CDR3 DNA reads as TGTGCCAGCAGTGAGTTCAGGGGGCTTTATTCACCCCTCCACTTT. It encodes CASSEFRGLYSPLHF. Full variable domain (rest looked up from reference TRBV2 and TRBJ1-6): EPEVTQTPSHQVTQMGQEVILRCVPISNHLYFYWYRQILGQKVEFLVSFYNNEISEKSEIFDDQFSVERPDGSNFTLKIRSTKLEDSAMYFCASSEFRGLYSPLHFGNGTRLTVT.

The chain has TRBV7-9 and TRBJ2-3, with 7 bases fitting TRBD2. Germline-derived CDR1 and CDR2 are SEHNR and FQNEAQ (reference sequence). Trimming at V came to 6 bases and at J to 0 bases, leaving 15 bases not matched to a gene. This CDR3 contains 18 residues. CDR3 region: CASSFSTSSGASTDTQYF. For the CDR3, the DNA is TGTGCCAGCAGTTTCTCAACGTCCAGCGGGGCTAGCACAGATACGCAGTATTTT.

The V and J genes are TRBV12-3 or TRBV12-4 and TRBJ1-1; tentatively, D is TRBD1 (6 bases). The CDR3 covers 15 residues. Deletions cut 6 bases from V and 0 bases from J, with 14 bases between. In nucleotides, the CDR3 is TGTGCCAGCAGACAGGGTCGGGCAATGAACACTGAAGCTTTCTTT. Protein: CASRQGRAMNTEAFF.

The chain carries TRBV7-8 and TRBJ2-7; perhaps TRBD2 as D (6 bases). CDR1 and CDR2 (germline): SGHVS, FQNEAQ. The V end lost 0 bases, the J end lost 6 bases, and 9 bases lay between the germline ends. CDR3 length: 13 residues. The DNA for the CDR3 is TGTGCCAGCAGCTTAGCGCACGGGGGCGAGCAGTACTTC. It specifies CASSLAHGGEQYF.

This clonotype was seen ten or more times. The chain recombines TRBV3-1 with TRBJ2-7, with D possibly called TRBD1 or TRBD2 (5 bases each). CDR1 is LGHDT, CDR2 YNNKEL, per germline (reference sequence). The CDR3 has 11 residues. V shed 3 bases and J shed 5 bases, with 5 bases lying between them. This chain's CDR3 is CASSQGDEQYF. The CDR3 DNA follows: TGTGCCAGCAGCCAGGGGGACGAGCAGTACTTC.

This clonotype was recorded a few times. The V and J genes are TRBV2 and TRBJ1-2; TRBD1 might be the D (5 bases). The CDR3 sequence is 18 residues long. Trimming left V 0 bases short and J 3 bases short, with 20 bases between. CDR1 and CDR2 (germline): SNHLY, FYNNEI. The CDR3: CASSEARGTFPAYYGYTF. DNA for the CDR3: TGTGCCAGCAGTGAAGCGCGGGGGACGTTCCCCGCGTACTATGGCTACACCTTC.